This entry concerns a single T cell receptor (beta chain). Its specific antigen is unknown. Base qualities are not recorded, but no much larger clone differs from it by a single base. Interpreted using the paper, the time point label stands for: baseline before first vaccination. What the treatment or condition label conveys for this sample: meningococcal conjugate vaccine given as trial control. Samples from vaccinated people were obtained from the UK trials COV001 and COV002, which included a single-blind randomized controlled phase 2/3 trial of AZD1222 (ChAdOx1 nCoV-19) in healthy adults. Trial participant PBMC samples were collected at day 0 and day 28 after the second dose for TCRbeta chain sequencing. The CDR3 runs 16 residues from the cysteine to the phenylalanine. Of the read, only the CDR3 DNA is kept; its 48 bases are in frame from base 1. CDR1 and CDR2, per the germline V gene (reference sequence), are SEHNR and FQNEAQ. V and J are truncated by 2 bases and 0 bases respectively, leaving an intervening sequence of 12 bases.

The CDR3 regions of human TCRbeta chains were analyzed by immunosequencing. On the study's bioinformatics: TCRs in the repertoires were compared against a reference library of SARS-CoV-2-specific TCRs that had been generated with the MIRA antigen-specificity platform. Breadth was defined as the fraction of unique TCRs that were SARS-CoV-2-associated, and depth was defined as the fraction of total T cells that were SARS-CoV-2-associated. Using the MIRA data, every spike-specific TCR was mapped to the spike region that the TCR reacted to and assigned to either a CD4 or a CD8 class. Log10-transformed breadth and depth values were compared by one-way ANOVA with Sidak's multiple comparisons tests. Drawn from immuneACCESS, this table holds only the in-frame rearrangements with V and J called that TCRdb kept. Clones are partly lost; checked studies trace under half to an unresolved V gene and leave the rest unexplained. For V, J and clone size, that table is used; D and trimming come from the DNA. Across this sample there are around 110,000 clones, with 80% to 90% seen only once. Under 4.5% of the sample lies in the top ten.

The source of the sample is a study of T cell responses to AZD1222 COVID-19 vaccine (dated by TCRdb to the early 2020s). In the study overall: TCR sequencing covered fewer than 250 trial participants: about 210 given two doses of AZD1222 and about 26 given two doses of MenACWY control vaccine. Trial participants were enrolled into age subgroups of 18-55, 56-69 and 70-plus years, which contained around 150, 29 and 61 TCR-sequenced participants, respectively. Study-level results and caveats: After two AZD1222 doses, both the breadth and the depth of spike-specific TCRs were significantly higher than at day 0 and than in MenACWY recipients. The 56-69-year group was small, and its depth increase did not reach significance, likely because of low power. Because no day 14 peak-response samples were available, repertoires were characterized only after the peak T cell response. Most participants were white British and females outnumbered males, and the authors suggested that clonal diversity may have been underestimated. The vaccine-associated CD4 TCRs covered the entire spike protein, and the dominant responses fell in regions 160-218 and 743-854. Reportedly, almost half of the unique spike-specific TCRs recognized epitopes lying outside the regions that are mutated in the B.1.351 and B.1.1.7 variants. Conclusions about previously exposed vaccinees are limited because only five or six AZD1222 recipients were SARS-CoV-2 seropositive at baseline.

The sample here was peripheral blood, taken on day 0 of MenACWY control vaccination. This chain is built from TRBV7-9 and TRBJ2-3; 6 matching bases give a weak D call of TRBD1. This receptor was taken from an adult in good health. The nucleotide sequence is TGTGCCAGCAGCTTATCCCGACAGGTTAGCACAGATACGCAGTATTTT. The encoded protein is CASSLSRQVSTDTQYF. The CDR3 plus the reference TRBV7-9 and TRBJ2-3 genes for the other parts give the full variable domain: DTGVSQNPRHKITKRGQNVTFRCDPISEHNRLYWYRQTLGQGPEFLTYFQNEAQLEKSRLLSDRFSAERPKGSFSTLEIQRTEQGDSAMYLCASSLSRQVSTDTQYFGPGTRLTVL.